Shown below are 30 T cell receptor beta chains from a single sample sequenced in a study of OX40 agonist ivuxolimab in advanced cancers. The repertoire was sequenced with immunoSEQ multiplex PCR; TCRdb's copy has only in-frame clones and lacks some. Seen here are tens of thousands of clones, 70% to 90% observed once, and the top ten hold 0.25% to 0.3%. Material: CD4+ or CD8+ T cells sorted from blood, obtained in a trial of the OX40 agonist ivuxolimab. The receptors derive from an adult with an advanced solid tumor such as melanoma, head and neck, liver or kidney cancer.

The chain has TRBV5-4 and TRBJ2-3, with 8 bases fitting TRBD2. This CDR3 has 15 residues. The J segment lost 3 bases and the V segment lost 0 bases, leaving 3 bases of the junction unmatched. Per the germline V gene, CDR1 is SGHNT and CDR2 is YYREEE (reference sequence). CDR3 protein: CASSLGGGSTDTQYF. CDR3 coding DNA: TGTGCCAGCAGCTTGGGCGGGGGGAGTACAGATACGCAGTATTTT.

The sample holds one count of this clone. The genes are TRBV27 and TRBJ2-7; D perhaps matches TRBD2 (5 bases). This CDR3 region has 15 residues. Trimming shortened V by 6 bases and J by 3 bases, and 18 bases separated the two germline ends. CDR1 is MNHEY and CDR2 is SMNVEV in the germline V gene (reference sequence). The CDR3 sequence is CASSLAIQRDYEQYF. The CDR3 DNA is TGTGCCAGCAGCCTAGCCATACAAAGGGACTACGAGCAGTACTTC.

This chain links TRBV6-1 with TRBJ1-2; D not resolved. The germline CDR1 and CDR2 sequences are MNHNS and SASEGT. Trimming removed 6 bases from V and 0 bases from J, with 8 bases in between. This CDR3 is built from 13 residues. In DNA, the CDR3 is TGTGCCAGCAGGGTGCCGACTAACTATGGCTACACCTTC. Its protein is CASRVPTNYGYTF.

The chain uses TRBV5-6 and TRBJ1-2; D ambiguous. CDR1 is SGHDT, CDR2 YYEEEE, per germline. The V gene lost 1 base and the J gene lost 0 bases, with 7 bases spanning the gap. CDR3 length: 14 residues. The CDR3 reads CASSLIGTNYGYTF. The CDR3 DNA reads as TGTGCCAGCAGCTTGATCGGGACTAACTATGGCTACACCTTC.

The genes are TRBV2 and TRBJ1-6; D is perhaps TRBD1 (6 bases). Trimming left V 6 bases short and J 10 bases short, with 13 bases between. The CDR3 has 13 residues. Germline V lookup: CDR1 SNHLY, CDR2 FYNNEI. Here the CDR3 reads CASSGGPRSPLHF. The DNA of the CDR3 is TGTGCCAGCAGCGGGGGCCCGAGGTCACCCCTCCACTTT.

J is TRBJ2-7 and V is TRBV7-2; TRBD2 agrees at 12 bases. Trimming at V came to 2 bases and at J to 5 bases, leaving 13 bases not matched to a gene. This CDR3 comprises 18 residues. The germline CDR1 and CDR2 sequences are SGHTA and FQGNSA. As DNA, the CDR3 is TGTGCCAGCAGCTTAAAAACTAGCGGGGGGACTGCGAGCCACGAGCAGTACTTC. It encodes CASSLKTSGGTASHEQYF.

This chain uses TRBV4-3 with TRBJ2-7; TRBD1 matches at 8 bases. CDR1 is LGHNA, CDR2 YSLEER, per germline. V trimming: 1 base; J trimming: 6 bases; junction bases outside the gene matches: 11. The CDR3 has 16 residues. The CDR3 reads CASSQAHSAGGFEQYF. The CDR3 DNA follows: TGCGCCAGCAGCCAAGCCCACTCGGCAGGGGGCTTCGAGCAGTACTTC.

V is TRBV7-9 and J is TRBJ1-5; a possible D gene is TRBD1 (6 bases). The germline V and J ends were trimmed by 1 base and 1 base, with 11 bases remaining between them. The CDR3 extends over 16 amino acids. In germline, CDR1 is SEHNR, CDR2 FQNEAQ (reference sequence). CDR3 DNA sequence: TGTGCCAGCAGCTTAGGGACAGCCCCAAGCAATCAGCCCCAGCATTTT. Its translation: CASSLGTAPSNQPQHF.

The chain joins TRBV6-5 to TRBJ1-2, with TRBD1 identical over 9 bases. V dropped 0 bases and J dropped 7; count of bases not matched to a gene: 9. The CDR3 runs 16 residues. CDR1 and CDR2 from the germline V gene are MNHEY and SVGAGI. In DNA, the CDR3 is TGTGCCAGCAGTTACTCGAAGGGACAGGGAATTGGTGGCTACACCTTC. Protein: CASSYSKGQGIGGYTF.

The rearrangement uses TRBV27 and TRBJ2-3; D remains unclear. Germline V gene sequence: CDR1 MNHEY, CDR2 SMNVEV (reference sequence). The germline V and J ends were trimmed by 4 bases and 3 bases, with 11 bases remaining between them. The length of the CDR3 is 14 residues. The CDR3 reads CASSYLSGTDTQYF. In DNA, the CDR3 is TGTGCCAGCAGTTATCTGTCCGGGACAGATACGCAGTATTTT.

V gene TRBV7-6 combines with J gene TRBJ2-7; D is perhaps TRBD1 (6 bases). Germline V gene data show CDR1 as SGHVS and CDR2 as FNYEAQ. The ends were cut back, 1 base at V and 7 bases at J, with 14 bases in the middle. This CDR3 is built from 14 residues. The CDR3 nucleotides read TGTGCCAGCAGCTTAGGTCCAGGGGCCAAGGAGCAGTACTTC. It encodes CASSLGPGAKEQYF.

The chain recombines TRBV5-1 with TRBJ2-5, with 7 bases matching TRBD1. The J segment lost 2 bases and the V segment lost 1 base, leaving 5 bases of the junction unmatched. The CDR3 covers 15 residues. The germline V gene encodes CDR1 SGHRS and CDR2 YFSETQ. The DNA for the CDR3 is TGCGCCAGCAGCTTGCTTCGGACAGGACAAGAGACCCAGTACTTC. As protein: CASSLLRTGQETQYF.

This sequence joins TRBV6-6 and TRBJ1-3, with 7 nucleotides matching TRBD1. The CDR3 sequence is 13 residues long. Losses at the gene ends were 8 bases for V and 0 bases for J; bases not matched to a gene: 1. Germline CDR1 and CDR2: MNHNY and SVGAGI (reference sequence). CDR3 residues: CASGTVSGNTIYF. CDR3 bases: TGTGCCAGCGGGACAGTCTCTGGAAACACCATATATTTT.

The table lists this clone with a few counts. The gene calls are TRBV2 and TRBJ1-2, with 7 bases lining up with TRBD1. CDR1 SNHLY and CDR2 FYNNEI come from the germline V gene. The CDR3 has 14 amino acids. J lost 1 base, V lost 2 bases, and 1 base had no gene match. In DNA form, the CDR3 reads TGTGCCAGCAGTGAACAGGGGGGTAACTATGGCTACACCTTC. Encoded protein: CASSEQGGNYGYTF.

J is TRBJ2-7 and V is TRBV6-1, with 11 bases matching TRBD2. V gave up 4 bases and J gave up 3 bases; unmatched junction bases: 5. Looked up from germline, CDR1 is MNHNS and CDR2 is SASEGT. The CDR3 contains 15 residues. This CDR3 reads CASSVGTSGYYEQYF. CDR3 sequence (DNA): TGTGCCAGCAGTGTCGGGACTAGCGGCTACTACGAGCAGTACTTC.

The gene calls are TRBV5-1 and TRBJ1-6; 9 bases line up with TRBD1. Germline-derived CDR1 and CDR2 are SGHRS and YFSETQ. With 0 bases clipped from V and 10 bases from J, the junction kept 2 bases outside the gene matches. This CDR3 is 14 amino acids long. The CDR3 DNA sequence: TGCGCCAGCAGCTTGGGGGACAGGGACTCACCCCTCCACTTT. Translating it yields CASSLGDRDSPLHF.

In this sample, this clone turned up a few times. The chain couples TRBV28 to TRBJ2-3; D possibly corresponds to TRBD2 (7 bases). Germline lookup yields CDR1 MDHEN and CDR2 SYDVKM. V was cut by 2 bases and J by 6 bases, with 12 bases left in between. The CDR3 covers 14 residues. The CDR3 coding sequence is TGTGCCAGCAGTTTAGGGGGGGCCAGGGATACGCAGTATTTT. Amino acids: CASSLGGARDTQYF. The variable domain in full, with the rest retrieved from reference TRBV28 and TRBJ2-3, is DVKVTQSSRYLVKRTGEKVFLECVQDMDHENMFWYRQDPGLGLRLIYFSYDVKMKEKGDIPEGYSVSREKKERFSLILESASTNQTSMYLCASSLGGARDTQYFGPGTRLTVL.

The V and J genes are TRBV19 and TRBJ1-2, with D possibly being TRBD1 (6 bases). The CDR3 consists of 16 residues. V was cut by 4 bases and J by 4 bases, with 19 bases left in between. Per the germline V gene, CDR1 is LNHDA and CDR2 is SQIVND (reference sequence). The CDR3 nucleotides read TGTGCCAGTAGTACCACTAACAGGGTAGGAAGCTATGGCTACACCTTC. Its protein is CASSTTNRVGSYGYTF. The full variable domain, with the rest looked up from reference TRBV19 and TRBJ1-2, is DGGITQSPKYLFRKEGQNVTLSCEQNLNHDAMYWYRQDPGQGLRLIYYSQIVNDFQKGDIAEGYSVSREKKESFPLTVTSAQKNPTAFYLCASSTTNRVGSYGYTFGSGTRLTVV.

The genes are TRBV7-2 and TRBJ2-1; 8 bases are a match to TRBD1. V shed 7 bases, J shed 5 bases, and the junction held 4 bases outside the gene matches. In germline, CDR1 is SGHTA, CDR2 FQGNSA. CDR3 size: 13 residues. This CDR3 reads CASTVDRDNEQFF. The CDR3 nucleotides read TGTGCCAGCACCGTGGACAGGGACAATGAGCAGTTCTTC.

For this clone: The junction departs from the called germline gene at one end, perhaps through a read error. CDR3 protein: CASSSGTGSGELFF. The CDR3 bases are TGTGCTAGCAGTTCCGGGACAGGAAGCGGGGAGCTGTTTTTT. The chain has TRBV7-7 and TRBJ2-2, with TRBD1 matching over 8 bases. The CDR3 runs 14 residues. Germline assignment: CDR1 SSHAT and CDR2 FNYEAQ (reference sequence).

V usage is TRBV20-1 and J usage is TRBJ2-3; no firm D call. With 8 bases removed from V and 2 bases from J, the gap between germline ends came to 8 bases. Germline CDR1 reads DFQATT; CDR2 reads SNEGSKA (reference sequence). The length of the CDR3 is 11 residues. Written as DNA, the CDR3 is TGCAGTAGTTTGATCACAGATACGCAGTATTTT. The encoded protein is CSSLITDTQYF.

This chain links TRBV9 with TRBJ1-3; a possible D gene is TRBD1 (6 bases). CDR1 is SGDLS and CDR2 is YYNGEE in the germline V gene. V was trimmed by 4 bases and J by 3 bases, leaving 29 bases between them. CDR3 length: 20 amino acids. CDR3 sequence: CASSLGGGSAALVLGNTIYF. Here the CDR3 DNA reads TGTGCCAGCAGCCTAGGGGGGGGCTCGGCCGCTCTGGTTCTTGGAAACACCATATATTTT.

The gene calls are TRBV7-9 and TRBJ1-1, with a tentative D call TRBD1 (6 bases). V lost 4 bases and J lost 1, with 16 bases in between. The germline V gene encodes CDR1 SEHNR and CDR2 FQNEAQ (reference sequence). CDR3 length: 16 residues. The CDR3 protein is CASSSLWGTPNTEAFF. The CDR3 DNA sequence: TGTGCCAGCAGCTCCCTTTGGGGGACACCGAACACTGAAGCTTTCTTT.

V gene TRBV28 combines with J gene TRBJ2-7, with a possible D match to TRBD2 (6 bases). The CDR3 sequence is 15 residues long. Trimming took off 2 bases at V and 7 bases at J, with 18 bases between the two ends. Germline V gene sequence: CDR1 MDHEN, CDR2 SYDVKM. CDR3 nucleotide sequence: TGTGCCAGCAGTTTACGGAGGGGTCCTACGGGTGAGCAGTACTTC. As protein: CASSLRRGPTGEQYF. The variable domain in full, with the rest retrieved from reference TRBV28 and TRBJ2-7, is DVKVTQSSRYLVKRTGEKVFLECVQDMDHENMFWYRQDPGLGLRLIYFSYDVKMKEKGDIPEGYSVSREKKERFSLILESASTNQTSMYLCASSLRRGPTGEQYFGPGTRLTVT.

The CDR3, as DNA: TGTGCCAGCAGGATAACAGGAGCAATAAACTATGGCTACACCTTC. It is translated as CASRITGAINYGYTF. This chain uses TRBV5-4 with TRBJ1-2, with D perhaps TRBD1 (5 bases). This CDR3 region has 15 residues. Germline CDR1 is SGHNT and CDR2 is YYREEE (reference sequence). Trimming pared 5 bases from V and 2 bases from J, leaving 16 bases between.

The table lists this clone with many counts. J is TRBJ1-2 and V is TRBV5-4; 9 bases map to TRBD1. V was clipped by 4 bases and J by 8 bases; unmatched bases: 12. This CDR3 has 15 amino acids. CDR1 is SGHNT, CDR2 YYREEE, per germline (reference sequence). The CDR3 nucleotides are TGTGCCAGCAGCCCCAGAGACAGGGGGTCAGGGGGCTACACCTTC. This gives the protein CASSPRDRGSGGYTF.

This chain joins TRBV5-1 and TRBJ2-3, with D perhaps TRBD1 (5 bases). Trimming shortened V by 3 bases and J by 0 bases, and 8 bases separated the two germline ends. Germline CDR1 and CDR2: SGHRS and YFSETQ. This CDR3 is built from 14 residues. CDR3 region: CASSSGHSTDTQYF. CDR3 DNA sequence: TGCGCCAGCAGCTCAGGGCACAGCACAGATACGCAGTATTTT.

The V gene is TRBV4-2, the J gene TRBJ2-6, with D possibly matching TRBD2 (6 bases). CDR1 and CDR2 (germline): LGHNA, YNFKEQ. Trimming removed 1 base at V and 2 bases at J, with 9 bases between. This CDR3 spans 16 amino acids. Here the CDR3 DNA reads TGTGCCAGCAGCCAAGCCGGGGGAACTGGGGCCAACGTCCTGACTTTC. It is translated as CASSQAGGTGANVLTF.

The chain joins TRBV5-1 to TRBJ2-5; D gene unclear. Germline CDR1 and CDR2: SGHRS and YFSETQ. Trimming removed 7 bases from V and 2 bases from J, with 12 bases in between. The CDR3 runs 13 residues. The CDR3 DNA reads TGCGCCAGCGGATCCACCATGCAAGAGACCCAGTACTTC. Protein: CASGSTMQETQYF.

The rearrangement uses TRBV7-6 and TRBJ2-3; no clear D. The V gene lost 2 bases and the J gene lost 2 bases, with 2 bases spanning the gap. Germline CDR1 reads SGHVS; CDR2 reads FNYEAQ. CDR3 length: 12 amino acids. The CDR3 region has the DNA TGTGCCAGCAGCTTACACACAGATACGCAGTATTTT. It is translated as CASSLHTDTQYF.